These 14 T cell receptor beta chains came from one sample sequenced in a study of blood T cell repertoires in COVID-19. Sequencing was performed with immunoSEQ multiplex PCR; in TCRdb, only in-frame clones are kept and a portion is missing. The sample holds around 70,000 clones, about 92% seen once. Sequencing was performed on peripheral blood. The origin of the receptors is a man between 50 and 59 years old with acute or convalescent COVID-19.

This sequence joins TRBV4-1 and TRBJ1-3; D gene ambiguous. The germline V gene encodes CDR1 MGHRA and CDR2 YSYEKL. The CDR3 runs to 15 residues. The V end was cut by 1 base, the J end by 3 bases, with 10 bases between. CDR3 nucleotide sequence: TGCGCCAGCAGCCAAGGTGGCGGCTTTGGAAACACCATATATTTT. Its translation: CASSQGGGFGNTIYF.

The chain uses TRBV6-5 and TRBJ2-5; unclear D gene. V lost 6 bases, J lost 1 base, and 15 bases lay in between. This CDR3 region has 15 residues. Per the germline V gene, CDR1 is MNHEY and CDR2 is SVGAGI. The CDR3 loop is CASRATYIIQETQYF. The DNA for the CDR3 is TGTGCCAGCAGAGCAACGTATATCATCCAAGAGACCCAGTACTTC.

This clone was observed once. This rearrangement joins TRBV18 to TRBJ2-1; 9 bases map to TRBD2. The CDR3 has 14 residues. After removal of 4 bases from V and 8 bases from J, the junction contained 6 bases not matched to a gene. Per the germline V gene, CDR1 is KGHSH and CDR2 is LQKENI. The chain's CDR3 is CASSQGLASYEQFF. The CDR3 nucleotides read TGTGCCAGCTCACAGGGACTAGCCTCGTATGAGCAGTTCTTC.

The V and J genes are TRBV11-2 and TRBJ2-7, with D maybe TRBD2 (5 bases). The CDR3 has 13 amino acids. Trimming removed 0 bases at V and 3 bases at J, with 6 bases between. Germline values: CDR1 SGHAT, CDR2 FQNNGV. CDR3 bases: TGTGCCAGCAGCTTAGAAGGGAGCTACGAGCAGTACTTC. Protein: CASSLEGSYEQYF.

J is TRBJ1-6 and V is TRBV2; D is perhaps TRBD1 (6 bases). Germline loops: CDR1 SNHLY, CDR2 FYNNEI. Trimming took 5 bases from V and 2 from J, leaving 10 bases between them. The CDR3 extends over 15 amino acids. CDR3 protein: CASSSQGPYNSPLHF. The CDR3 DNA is TGTGCCAGCAGTTCTCAGGGGCCCTATAATTCACCCCTCCACTTT. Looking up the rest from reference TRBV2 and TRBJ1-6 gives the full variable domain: EPEVTQTPSHQVTQMGQEVILRCVPISNHLYFYWYRQILGQKVEFLVSFYNNEISEKSEIFDDQFSVERPDGSNFTLKIRSTKLEDSAMYFCASSSQGPYNSPLHFGNGTRLTVT.

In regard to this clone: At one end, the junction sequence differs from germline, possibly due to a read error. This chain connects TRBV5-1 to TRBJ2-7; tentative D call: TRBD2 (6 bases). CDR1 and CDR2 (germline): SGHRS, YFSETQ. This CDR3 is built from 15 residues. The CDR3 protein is CASSSVPRDSHEQYF. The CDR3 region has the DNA TGCGCCAGCAGCTCGGTACCTCGGGACTCCCACGAGCAGTACTTC. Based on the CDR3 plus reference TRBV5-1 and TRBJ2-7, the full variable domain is KAGVTQTPRYLIKTRGQQVTLSCSPISGHRSVSWYQQTPGQGLQFLFEYFSETQRNKGNFPGRFSGRQFSNSRSEMNVSTLELGDSALYLCASSSVPRDSHEQYFGPGTRLTVT.

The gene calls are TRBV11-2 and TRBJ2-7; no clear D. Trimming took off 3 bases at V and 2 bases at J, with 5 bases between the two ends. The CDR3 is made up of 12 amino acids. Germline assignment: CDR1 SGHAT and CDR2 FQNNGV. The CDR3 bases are TGTGCCAGCAGCTTCTTAACCTACGAGCAGTACTTC. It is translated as CASSFLTYEQYF.

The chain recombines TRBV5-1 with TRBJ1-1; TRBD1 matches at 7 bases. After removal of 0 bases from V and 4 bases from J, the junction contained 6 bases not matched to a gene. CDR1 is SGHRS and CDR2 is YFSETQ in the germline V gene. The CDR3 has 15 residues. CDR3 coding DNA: TGCGCCAGCAGCTTGGTGTATAGGACAGGCACTGAAGCTTTCTTT. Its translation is CASSLVYRTGTEAFF. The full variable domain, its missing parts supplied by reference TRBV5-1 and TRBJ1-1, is KAGVTQTPRYLIKTRGQQVTLSCSPISGHRSVSWYQQTPGQGLQFLFEYFSETQRNKGNFPGRFSGRQFSNSRSEMNVSTLELGDSALYLCASSLVYRTGTEAFFGQGTRLTVV.

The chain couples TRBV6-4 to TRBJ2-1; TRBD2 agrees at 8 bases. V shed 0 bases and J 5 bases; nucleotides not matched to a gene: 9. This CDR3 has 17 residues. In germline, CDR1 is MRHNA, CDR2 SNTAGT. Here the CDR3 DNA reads TGTGCCAGCAGTGACTCTGGCGAGTTAGCGGGGAACAATGAGCAGTTCTTC. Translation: CASSDSGELAGNNEQFF.

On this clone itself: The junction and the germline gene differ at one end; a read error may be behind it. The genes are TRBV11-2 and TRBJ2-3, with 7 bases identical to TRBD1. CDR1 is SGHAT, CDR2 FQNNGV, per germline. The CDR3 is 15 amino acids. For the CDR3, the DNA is TGTGCCAGCAGCCTAGAGGGACAGCCCACAGATACGCAGTATTTT. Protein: CASSLEGQPTDTQYF.

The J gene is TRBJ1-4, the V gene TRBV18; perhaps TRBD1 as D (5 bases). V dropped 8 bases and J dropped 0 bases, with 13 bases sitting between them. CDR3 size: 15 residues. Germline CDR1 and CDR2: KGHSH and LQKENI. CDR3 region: CASQKGAATNEKLFF. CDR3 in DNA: TGTGCCAGCCAGAAAGGGGCAGCAACTAATGAAAAACTGTTTTTT.

CDR3 DNA sequence: TGTGCTAGTGGTTTTCTACGCGGTCAGCCCCAGCATTTT. Protein product: CASGFLRGQPQHF. The V gene is TRBV12-5, the J gene TRBJ1-5; D gene uncertain. The germline CDR1 and CDR2 sequences are LGHNT and FRNRAP. CDR3 length equals 13 residues. Trimming cost V 3 bases and J 6 bases, with 9 bases left between them.

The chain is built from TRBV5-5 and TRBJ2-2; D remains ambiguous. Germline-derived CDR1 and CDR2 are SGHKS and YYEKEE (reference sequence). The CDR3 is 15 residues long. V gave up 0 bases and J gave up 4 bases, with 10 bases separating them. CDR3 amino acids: CASSLEPRSTGELFF. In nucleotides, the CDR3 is TGTGCCAGCAGCTTGGAGCCAAGGAGCACCGGGGAGCTGTTTTTT.

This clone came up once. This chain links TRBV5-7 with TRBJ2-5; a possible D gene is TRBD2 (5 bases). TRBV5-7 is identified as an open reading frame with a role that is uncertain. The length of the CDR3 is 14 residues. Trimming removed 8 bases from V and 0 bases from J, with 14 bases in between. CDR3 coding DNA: TGTGCCAGTCCGAGGGTAATCAACCAAGAGACCCAGTACTTC. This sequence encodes CASPRVINQETQYF.